This T cell receptor beta chain originates from a study of OX40 agonist ivuxolimab in advanced cancers. Looking at the study overall: Ivuxolimab, which is an agonistic anti-OX40 (CD134) antibody, was administered to the patients. Checkpoint inhibitors had been given previously to about 38% of patients.

Some clones are missing from TCRdb's copy, which holds only in-frame ones; the method was immunoSEQ multiplex PCR. The data contain tens of thousands of clones, about 90% of them singletons. The sequenced sample was CD4+ or CD8+ T cells sorted from blood, obtained in a trial of the OX40 agonist ivuxolimab. This sequence was found in an adult with an advanced solid tumor such as melanoma, head and neck, liver or kidney cancer.

The CDR3 DNA sequence: TGTGCCAGCAGCAATGGAGGGGGGCACCTTCAGCCCCAGCATTTT. Amino acids: CASSNGGGHLQPQHF. The chain has TRBV11-2 and TRBJ1-5, with D possibly being TRBD1 (6 bases). The V gene's germline CDR1 is SGHAT and CDR2 FQNNGV. This CDR3 comprises 15 residues. Trimming stripped 5 bases from V and 6 bases from J, with 17 bases between.